These 25 T cell receptor beta chains were all obtained from the same sample, sequenced in a study of T cells in localized non-small cell lung cancer. Sequenced by immunoSEQ multiplex PCR; TCRdb stores in-frame clones only, minus some. Of about 60,000 clones listed, approximately 87% are singletons. Material: peripheral blood, obtained before any cancer treatment. The receptors derive from a woman aged 35-75 years with stage I lung adenocarcinoma.

In regard to this clone: Distinct nucleotide sequences in the sample also encode this CDR3. The chain links TRBV19 to TRBJ1-5, with 7 bases fitting TRBD1. The junction had 5 bases not matched to a gene; V was cut back by 5 bases and J by 7 bases. Germline CDR1 and CDR2: LNHDA and SQIVND (reference sequence). The CDR3 spans 13 residues. The CDR3: CASSLQGDQPQHF. In DNA, the CDR3 is TGTGCCAGTAGTCTTCAGGGGGACCAGCCCCAGCATTTT.

The CDR3 region has the DNA TGCGCCAGCAGCTTGGGACCCGGGTCGTCCGGAAACACCATATATTTT. It translates to CASSLGPGSSGNTIYF. This rearrangement joins TRBV5-1 to TRBJ1-3; D is unresolved. Germline-derived CDR1 and CDR2 are SGHRS and YFSETQ. Trimming stripped 0 bases from V and 4 bases from J, with 14 bases between. The CDR3 loop spans 16 amino acids.

This sequence joins TRBV19 and TRBJ1-2; tentative D call: TRBD1 (6 bases). The CDR3 spans 15 residues. The V and J ends lost 5 bases and 4 bases respectively, with 17 bases between them. The germline V gene encodes CDR1 LNHDA and CDR2 SQIVND (reference sequence). The CDR3 DNA sequence: TGTGCCAGTAGTGAATTACTGGACAGCGGCTATGGCTACACCTTC. Protein sequence: CASSELLDSGYGYTF.

This clone was found a few times. The V call is TRBV6-1, the J call TRBJ2-4; 9 bases fit TRBD2. Looked up from germline, CDR1 is MNHNS and CDR2 is SASEGT. The CDR3 sequence is 16 residues long. V lost 2 bases, J lost 5 bases, and 7 bases stayed unmatched. In DNA, the CDR3 is TGTGCCAGCAGTGAAACGGTAGCGGGAGTTCAAAACATTCAGTACTTC. It encodes CASSETVAGVQNIQYF.

The chain uses TRBV9 and TRBJ2-1, with TRBD2 matching 10 bases. The CDR3 is 15 residues long. Germline values: CDR1 SGDLS, CDR2 YYNGEE. V shed 3 bases, J shed 3 bases, and the junction held 3 bases outside the gene matches. The CDR3 loop is CASSEGLADYNEQFF. CDR3 nucleotides: TGTGCCAGCAGCGAAGGACTAGCGGACTACAATGAGCAGTTCTTC.

The V call is TRBV28, the J call TRBJ2-6; D gene ambiguous. V lost 6 bases to trimming and J lost 0 bases, with 15 bases between them. Germline CDR1 MDHEN, CDR2 SYDVKM. This CDR3 contains 17 residues. The CDR3 sequence is CASRQGSYFSGANVLTF. DNA of the CDR3: TGTGCCAGCAGGCAAGGTTCCTATTTCTCTGGGGCCAACGTCCTGACTTTC.

CDR3 sequence: CASRTEGQPQHF. CDR3 bases: TGTGCCAGCAGGACCGAGGGTCAGCCCCAGCATTTT. V and J are TRBV28 and TRBJ1-5; no clear D gene. Germline loops: CDR1 MDHEN, CDR2 SYDVKM. There are 12 residues in the CDR3. The V and J ends lost 6 bases and 6 bases respectively, with 9 bases between them.

This chain's CDR3 is CASSEITGVNNEKLFF. The CDR3 DNA follows: TGTGCCAGCAGCGAAATTACAGGGGTTAATAATGAAAAACTGTTTTTT. V gene TRBV4-2 combines with J gene TRBJ1-4, with TRBD1 identical over 7 bases. The V gene end was trimmed by 5 bases and the J gene end by 4 bases; junction bases not matched to a gene: 10. The CDR3 runs 16 residues. From germline, CDR1 is LGHNA and CDR2 YNFKEQ.

The chain recombines TRBV6-6 with TRBJ1-6; 9 bases are shared with TRBD1. V shed 5 bases, J shed 7 bases, and the junction held 6 bases outside the gene matches. This CDR3 comprises 15 residues. From germline, CDR1 is MNHNY and CDR2 SVGAGI (reference sequence). In DNA form, the CDR3 reads TGTGCCAGCAGTATACTCGGGACAGGGAATTCACCCCTCCACTTT. Translated: CASSILGTGNSPLHF.

The chain uses TRBV6-5 and TRBJ1-2; 9 nucleotides align to TRBD1. Per germline, CDR1 MNHEY and CDR2 SVGAGI. The CDR3 runs to 14 residues. The J segment lost 6 bases and the V segment lost 8 bases, leaving 10 bases of the junction unmatched. The CDR3 region has the DNA TGTGCCAGCGGCCTAGGACAGGGGAGAGATGGCTACACCTTC. Its translation is CASGLGQGRDGYTF.

The chain has TRBV2 and TRBJ1-2; D is unclear. Germline CDR1 SNHLY, CDR2 FYNNEI. The CDR3 runs 16 residues. Trimming removed 5 bases at V and 4 bases at J, with 20 bases between. The CDR3 loop is CASSRWVYRWTYGYTF. DNA of the CDR3: TGTGCCAGCAGTCGTTGGGTTTACCGATGGACCTATGGCTACACCTTC.

This chain uses TRBV6-6 with TRBJ2-7, with D uncertain. The CDR3 length is 12 residues. Germline lookup yields CDR1 MNHNY and CDR2 SVGAGI (reference sequence). V was trimmed by 4 bases and J by 3 bases, leaving 7 bases between them. CDR3 region: CASSSFNYEQYF. The CDR3, as DNA: TGTGCCAGCAGTTCGTTTAACTACGAGCAGTACTTC.

The chain uses TRBV19 and TRBJ1-2, with D uncertain. Trimming stripped 9 bases from V and 4 bases from J, with 12 bases between. This CDR3 contains 12 residues. Germline V gene sequence: CDR1 LNHDA, CDR2 SQIVND (reference sequence). CDR3 amino acids: CASRLSGYGYTF. As DNA, the CDR3 is TGTGCCAGCAGACTCTCAGGCTATGGCTACACCTTC.

The rearrangement uses TRBV5-8 and TRBJ1-5; D call uncertain. Germline assignment: CDR1 SGHTS and CDR2 YDEGEE. The V and J ends lost 0 bases and 6 bases respectively, with 10 bases between them. The CDR3 is 14 amino acids. CDR3 loop: CASSLGLPGQPQHF. In DNA, the CDR3 is TGTGCCAGCAGCTTGGGTCTGCCTGGTCAGCCCCAGCATTTT.

This sequence joins TRBV18 and TRBJ1-5; D possibly corresponds to TRBD1 (5 bases). Looked up from germline, CDR1 is KGHSH and CDR2 is LQKENI. This CDR3 spans 15 amino acids. Between the trimmed V and J ends, which lost 2 bases and 6 bases, there was a span of 14 bases. Here the CDR3 DNA reads TGTGCCAGCTCACCAGAGTCGGGGGTGGCTCAGCCCCAGCATTTT. It codes for CASSPESGVAQPQHF.

The rearrangement uses TRBV27 and TRBJ2-1; the D is unclear. The CDR3 length is 14 residues. Trimming left V 8 bases short and J 6 bases short, with 17 bases between. Germline V gives CDR1 MNHEY, CDR2 SMNVEV (reference sequence). In DNA, the CDR3 is TGTGCCAGCGCAGAACGGTGGGGAATCAATGAGCAGTTCTTC. It yields the protein CASAERWGINEQFF.

The chain employs TRBV11-3 and TRBJ1-1; 10 bases align to TRBD1. With V trimmed by 4 bases and J by 6 bases, 8 bases remained unmatched. CDR1 and CDR2 (germline): SGHNT, YENEEA. The CDR3 runs to 15 residues. CDR3 DNA: TGTGCCAGCAGCTCGTGGGGACAGGGGCTCCCTGAAGCTTTCTTT. It encodes CASSSWGQGLPEAFF. Based on the CDR3 plus reference TRBV11-3 and TRBJ1-1, the full variable domain is EAGVVQSPRYKIIEKKQPVAFWCNPISGHNTLYWYLQNLGQGPELLIRYENEEAVDDSQLPKDRFSAERLKGVDSTLKIQPAELGDSAVYLCASSSWGQGLPEAFFGQGTRLTVV.

The V call is TRBV7-9, the J call TRBJ2-2, with D possibly TRBD1 on 6 matching bases. The CDR3 extends over 13 amino acids. Trimming stripped 6 bases from V and 6 bases from J, with 11 bases between. CDR1 and CDR2 (germline): SEHNR, FQNEAQ (reference sequence). The CDR3 nucleotides are TGTGCCAGCAGACTACAGGGCTCCGGGGAGCTGTTTTTT. Its translation is CASRLQGSGELFF.

The table lists this clone with a few counts. The chain links TRBV5-4 to TRBJ1-4; TRBD1 is a possible D gene (5 bases). CDR1 SGHNT and CDR2 YYREEE come from the germline V gene (reference sequence). V was shortened by 4 bases and J by 0 bases, with 10 bases between the two germline ends. This CDR3 has 15 amino acids. CDR3 sequence reads: CASSVQGPTNEKLFF. For the CDR3, the DNA is TGTGCCAGCAGCGTCCAGGGTCCAACTAATGAAAAACTGTTTTTT. The full variable domain, completed using reference TRBV5-4 and TRBJ1-4, is ETGVTQSPTHLIKTRGQQVTLRCSSQSGHNTVSWYQQALGQGPQFIFQYYREEENGRGNFPPRFSGLQFPNYSSELNVNALELDDSALYLCASSVQGPTNEKLFFGSGTQLSVL.

The chain recombines TRBV11-3 with TRBJ2-1; 11 bases line up with TRBD1. This CDR3 spans 14 amino acids. Germline CDR1 reads SGHNT; CDR2 reads YENEEA. The V gene end was trimmed by 3 bases and the J gene end by 8 bases; junction bases not matched to a gene: 3. DNA of the CDR3: TGTGCCAGCAGCTTGGGACAGGGGGGTCATGAGCAGTTCTTC. Translated: CASSLGQGGHEQFF.

The CDR3 DNA sequence: TGTGCCAGCTCCCCTCTCCGAGTGGAGGTCGGCACTGAAGCTTTCTTT. It translates to CASSPLRVEVGTEAFF. This sequence joins TRBV18 and TRBJ1-1; D remains unclear. V lost 6 bases and J lost 4, with 21 bases in between. The CDR3 consists of 16 residues. The germline V gene has CDR1 KGHSH and CDR2 LQKENI.

V and J are TRBV5-1 and TRBJ2-7; D gene unclear. Deletions cut 0 bases from V and 4 bases from J, with 11 bases between. This CDR3 is built from 14 residues. The germline V gene has CDR1 SGHRS and CDR2 YFSETQ. Here the CDR3 DNA reads TGCGCCAGCAGCTTGGAGGTCTCCTTTTACGAGCAGTACTTC. Its protein is CASSLEVSFYEQYF.

The J gene is TRBJ2-1, the V gene TRBV5-8; 8 nucleotides align to TRBD2. Germline V gene lookup returns CDR1 SGHTS and CDR2 YDEGEE. CDR3 length equals 17 residues. V gave up 0 bases and J gave up 4 bases; unmatched junction bases: 9. The CDR3, as DNA: TGTGCCAGCAGCTTGGATTGGGTAGCGGGATTGTACAATGAGCAGTTCTTC. It translates to CASSLDWVAGLYNEQFF.

This clone showed up just once. This chain uses TRBV7-8 with TRBJ1-1; D remains ambiguous. Trimming stripped 3 bases from V and 1 base from J, with 6 bases between. The CDR3 has 13 amino acids. Germline V CDR1 and CDR2: SGHVS, FQNEAQ. DNA of the CDR3: TGTGCCAGCAGCTTTGAGCAGAACACTGAAGCTTTCTTT. It translates to CASSFEQNTEAFF.

This chain connects TRBV6-6 to TRBJ1-1; D may be TRBD1 (5 bases). V was cut by 2 bases and J by 0 bases, with 13 bases left in between. CDR1 is MNHNY and CDR2 is SVGAGI in the germline V gene (reference sequence). The CDR3 runs to 16 residues. The CDR3, as DNA: TGTGCCAGCAGTTACGACGGGACCTACATGAACACTGAAGCTTTCTTT. Translated: CASSYDGTYMNTEAFF.